Shown below are 20 T cell receptor beta chains from a single sample sequenced in a study of T cells in women clearing cervical HPV infection. Only in-frame clones appear in the TCRdb table, and some are missing; sequencing was by immunoSEQ multiplex PCR. Recorded here are roughly 30,000 clones; the top ten clones represent roughly a sixth. Sequencing was performed on blood buffy coat. The receptors stem from a woman between 18 and 75 years old with a cervical HPV16 infection that either progressed to CIN3+ or cleared (not recorded which).

The CDR3: CASSETRVPPRQPQHF. The sequenced part of the CDR3 DNA is TGTGCCAGCAGTGAAACCAGGGTCCCTCCCAGGCAGCCC. This chain connects TRBV6-1 to TRBJ1-5, with D perhaps TRBD1 (5 bases). The read ends 3 residues shy of where the CDR3 ends; the end is completed using the germline J gene. The length of the CDR3 is 16 residues. V was trimmed by 2 bases and J by 7 bases, leaving 18 bases between them. CDR1 is MNHNS, CDR2 SASEGT, per germline.

Remarks on this clone: With the read ending 3 residues before the CDR3 end, the germline J gene is used to fill in that end. The chain is built from TRBV5-1 and TRBJ1-4; 8 bases map to TRBD1. Germline V gene data show CDR1 as SGHRS and CDR2 as YFSETQ. CDR3 length equals 15 residues. The trim removed 5 bases at V and 4 bases at J, leaving 7 bases unmatched. The DNA read from the CDR3 is TGCGCCAGCAGGGCCGGGACAGGTTATAATGAAAAA. Its protein product is CASRAGTGYNEK. The whole CDR3 region reads CASRAGTGYNEKLFF.

Notes on this clone: The observed sequence ends 3 residues before the CDR3 terminus, with the missing tail filled in from the germline J gene. This sequence joins TRBV11-3 and TRBJ2-7; 8 nucleotides line up with TRBD1. Germline V CDR1 and CDR2: SGHNT, YENEEA. V shed 5 bases and J 2 bases; nucleotides not matched to a gene: 5. This CDR3 is built from 14 residues. CDR3 residues: CASSPNRGAYEQYF. The DNA read from the CDR3 is TGTGCCAGCAGCCCCAACAGGGGGGCCTACGAG. Full variable domain (rest looked up from reference TRBV11-3 and TRBJ2-7): EAGVVQSPRYKIIEKKQPVAFWCNPISGHNTLYWYLQNLGQGPELLIRYENEEAVDDSQLPKDRFSAERLKGVDSTLKIQPAELGDSAVYLCASSPNRGAYEQYFGPGTRLTVT.

For this clone: Read sequence stops 3 residues before the CDR3 end, and the germline J gene provides the missing end. V usage is TRBV5-5 and J usage is TRBJ2-1; maybe TRBD1 (6 bases). Germline values: CDR1 SGHKS, CDR2 YYEKEE (reference sequence). The CDR3 sequence is 14 residues long. The V end lost 0 bases, the J end lost 5 bases, and 9 bases lay between the germline ends. The CDR3 DNA, read in part, is TGTGCCAGCAGCTTGGAGCGACAGGACAATGAG. Amino acid sequence: CASSLERQDNE. The entire CDR3 protein is CASSLERQDNEQFF. Full variable domain (outside the CDR3, taken from reference TRBV5-5 and TRBJ2-1): DAGVTQSPTHLIKTRGQQVTLRCSPISGHKSVSWYQQVLGQGPQFIFQYYEKEERGRGNFPDRFSARQFPNYSSELNVNALLLGDSALYLCASSLERQDNEQFFGPGTRLTVL.

As concerns this clone: The missing CDR3 end, 3 residues past where the read stops, is filled in from the germline J gene. The chain couples TRBV19 to TRBJ1-2; tentatively, D is TRBD1 (6 bases). The CDR3 is 13 residues long. Germline V gene lookup returns CDR1 LNHDA and CDR2 SQIVND (reference sequence). Trimming stripped 0 bases from V and 6 bases from J, with 8 bases between. The covered CDR3 bases are TGTGCCAGTAGTATAGAGGGGGCGCATGGC. Translation: CASSIEGAHG. In full, the CDR3 reads CASSIEGAHGYTF.

Turning to this clone: The CDR3 is cut off 3 residues early in the read; its end comes from the germline J gene. This rearrangement joins TRBV19 to TRBJ1-2; D gene ambiguous. This CDR3 is 14 amino acids long. Germline CDR1 reads LNHDA; CDR2 reads SQIVND (reference sequence). The CDR3 loop reads CASSGGRAPLDYTF. Partial CDR3 DNA: TGTGCCAGTAGCGGCGGGAGGGCTCCCCTTGAC.

About this clone: The read comes to an end 3 residues before the CDR3 does, leaving the germline J gene to fill in the end. The J gene is TRBJ2-3, the V gene TRBV18; a possible D gene is TRBD1 (7 bases). Per germline, CDR1 KGHSH and CDR2 LQKENI. The CDR3 extends over 20 amino acids. V lost 1 base to trimming and J lost 4 bases, with 27 bases between them. The CDR3 loop reads CASSPRGAAPTGLFADTQYF. CDR3 DNA (partial): TGTGCCAGCTCACCACGCGGGGCTGCCCCGACAGGGCTGTTTGCAGATACG.

Turning to this clone: The CDR3 is cut off 3 residues early in the read; its end comes from the germline J gene. The chain joins TRBV7-9 to TRBJ2-1; D may match TRBD1 or TRBD2 (5 bases each). Trimming stripped 5 bases from V and 0 bases from J, with 11 bases between. The CDR3 spans 15 residues. The germline gives CDR1 SEHNR, CDR2 FQNEAQ (reference sequence). Partial CDR3 DNA: TGTGCCAGCAGCCGGAGGCAGGGCTCCTACAATGAG. The encoded protein is CASSRRQGSYNE. In full, the CDR3 is CASSRRQGSYNEQFF.

About this clone itself: At one end, the junction sequence differs from germline, possibly due to a read error. The read falls 3 residues short of the CDR3 end, and the missing part is taken from the germline J gene. The genes are TRBV19 and TRBJ1-2; perhaps TRBD1 as D (5 bases). Germline V gene data show CDR1 as LNHDA and CDR2 as SQIVND (reference sequence). The CDR3 loop spans 17 amino acids. The DNA read from the CDR3 is TGTGCCGGTAGAGGCGCATCAGGGTCGCTTGGGAACTATGGC. As protein: CAGRGASGSLGNYG. The entire CDR3 protein reads CAGRGASGSLGNYGYTF.

As concerns this clone: The read terminates 3 residues before the CDR3 end, so the remaining end is supplied by the germline J gene. V gene TRBV20-1 combines with J gene TRBJ1-2; D may be TRBD1 (5 bases). In germline, CDR1 is DFQATT, CDR2 SNEGSKA (reference sequence). V lost 5 bases and J 6 bases, leaving 19 bases between the germline ends. This CDR3 has 14 amino acids. The CDR3 is CSAGVLSGVNGYTF. The part of the CDR3 DNA that was read is TGCAGTGCTGGGGTATTGTCGGGGGTAAATGGC.

Details on this clone: The CDR3 end lies 3 residues beyond the end of the read and is filled in from the germline J gene. V usage is TRBV4-2 and J usage is TRBJ2-7; D is perhaps TRBD2 (5 bases). Trimming removed 0 bases at V and 6 bases at J, with 15 bases between. Germline lookup yields CDR1 LGHNA and CDR2 YNFKEQ. The CDR3 loop spans 15 amino acids. The chain's CDR3 is CASSQEKGAASEQYF. CDR3 DNA, as far as it was read: TGTGCCAGCAGCCAAGAGAAGGGAGCGGCTTCCGAG.

As for this clone: The CDR3 end falls 3 residues outside the read, so it is completed with the germline J gene. Other DNA sequences in the same sample also yield this CDR3. The rearrangement joins TRBV7-9 to TRBJ1-3; maybe TRBD1 (5 bases). The CDR3 is 14 residues long. Germline assignment: CDR1 SEHNR and CDR2 FQNEAQ (reference sequence). V was clipped by 10 bases and J by 0 bases, with 13 bases between them. The chain's CDR3 is CAIGGMTSGNTIYF. Incomplete CDR3 DNA: TGTGCCATCGGGGGGATGACCTCTGGAAACACC. The whole variable domain, filled in from reference TRBV7-9 and TRBJ1-3, reads DTGVSQNPRHKITKRGQNVTFRCDPISEHNRLYWYRQTLGQGPEFLTYFQNEAQLEKSRLLSDRFSAERPKGSFSTLEIQRTEQGDSAMYLCAIGGMTSGNTIYFGEGSWLTVV.

As for this clone: The read comes to an end 3 residues before the CDR3 does, leaving the germline J gene to fill in the end. This chain joins TRBV6-2 or TRBV6-3 and TRBJ2-7; D call uncertain. CDR3 length: 14 amino acids. The germline V and J ends were trimmed by 7 bases and 0 bases, with 13 bases remaining between them. The germline V gene has CDR1 MNHEY and CDR2 SVGEGT. Partial CDR3 DNA: TGTGCCAGCACTAGTAGATCACTCTCCTACGAG. Translating it yields CASTSRSLSYE. The whole CDR3 sequence is CASTSRSLSYEQYF.

In the case of this clone: The read terminates 3 residues ahead of where the CDR3 ends, so the germline J gene completes it. V gene TRBV6-2 or TRBV6-3 combines with J gene TRBJ2-7; weak D call: TRBD1 (6 bases). The length of the CDR3 is 17 residues. V lost 7 bases and J lost 0, with 22 bases in between. Germline assignment: CDR1 MNHEY and CDR2 SVGEGT. Incomplete CDR3 DNA: TGTGCCAGCAACCGCCCCCACAGGGACGAAAACTCCTACGAG. Its translation: CASNRPHRDENSYE. The complete CDR3 reads CASNRPHRDENSYEQYF.

About this clone: The read falls 3 residues short of the CDR3 end, and the missing part is taken from the germline J gene. The V call is TRBV19, the J call TRBJ2-4; 8 nucleotides match TRBD2. This CDR3 has 16 amino acids. Germline lookup yields CDR1 LNHDA and CDR2 SQIVND (reference sequence). The CDR3 spells CASSIDHRRGGSGQYF. Incomplete CDR3 DNA: TGTGCCAGTAGTATAGATCACCGTCGGGGGGGCTCTGGT.

Here the CDR3 reads CSASPGGGNQPQHF. The CDR3 DNA, read in part, is TGCAGTGCTAGTCCGGGGGGCGGCAATCAGCCC. The chain has TRBV20-1 and TRBJ1-5; D is perhaps TRBD1 (6 bases). The sequence runs out 3 residues before the end of the CDR3; the remainder is reconstructed from the germline J gene. Between the trimmed V and J ends, which lost 3 bases and 2 bases, there was a span of 11 bases. Germline values: CDR1 DFQATT, CDR2 SNEGSKA (reference sequence). The CDR3 spans 14 residues.

In the case of this clone: The DNA ends 3 residues before the CDR3 does, and the rest of the CDR3 is filled in from the germline J gene. The chain joins TRBV7-3 to TRBJ1-2, with D possibly being TRBD1 (6 bases). CDR3 length: 13 amino acids. V dropped 5 bases and J dropped 2 bases, with 9 bases sitting between them. Germline CDR1 is SGHTA and CDR2 is FQGTGA. The CDR3 region is CASSPGQNYGYTF. The CDR3 bases that were read are TGTGCCAGCAGCCCAGGACAGAACTATGGC.

CDR3 bases read: TGTGCCAGCAGCGTAGCGTCGGACAGGTTCGGAGGC. Translating gives CASSVASDRFGG. The entire CDR3 is CASSVASDRFGGYTF. The chain joins TRBV9 to TRBJ1-2; 7 positions match TRBD1. The read falls 3 residues short of the CDR3 end, and the missing part is taken from the germline J gene. Germline V CDR1 and CDR2: SGDLS, YYNGEE. This CDR3 has 15 residues. Drawing the rest from reference TRBV9 and TRBJ1-2, the complete variable domain is DSGVTQTPKHLITATGQRVTLRCSPRSGDLSVYWYQQSLDQGLQFLIQYYNGEERAKGNILERFSAQQFPDLHSELNLSSLELGDSALYFCASSVASDRFGGYTFGSGTRLTVV.

As to this clone: The read comes to an end 3 residues before the CDR3 does, leaving the germline J gene to fill in the end. The chain combines TRBV7-8 with TRBJ2-5; 14 positions match TRBD2. V dropped 7 bases and J dropped 2; count of bases not matched to a gene: 3. The CDR3 totals 15 residues. CDR1 is SGHVS, CDR2 FQNEAQ, per germline. The CDR3 spells CASTGLAGAQETQYF. CDR3 DNA, as far as it was read: TGTGCCAGCACGGGACTAGCGGGAGCGCAAGAGACC.

As regards this clone: The CDR3 end lies 3 residues beyond the end of the read and is filled in from the germline J gene. This rearrangement joins TRBV20-1 to TRBJ2-1, with D possibly matching TRBD1 (5 bases). With 3 bases removed from V and 4 bases from J, the gap between germline ends came to 16 bases. The CDR3 totals 15 residues. Germline V CDR1 and CDR2: DFQATT, SNEGSKA (reference sequence). CDR3 bases read: TGCAGTGCTAGCCCTGGTGGGGCAGGGTACAATGAG. Its translation is CSASPGGAGYNE. The whole CDR3 sequence is CSASPGGAGYNEQFF.